The rows below give T cell receptor beta chains drawn from one sample of a study of blood T cell repertoires in COVID-19. Libraries were prepared by immunoSEQ multiplex PCR; TCRdb keeps only in-frame clonotypes and omits some of them. Seen here are hundreds of thousands of clones, approximately 90% observed once, and the top ten hold around 2%. Source material: PBMCs or T cells enriched from blood (not recorded which). The source of these receptors is a woman under 30 who had recovered from COVID-19. Each CDR3 is given with its conserved first and last residue. Each record gives: V gene, J gene, D gene, clone size, CDR3 DNA, CDR3 protein. A D gene is named only where the DNA matches it firmly. The listing skips clone size in some rows; elsewhere it reads once, few, many or a size class.

TRBV10-2,TRBJ1-1,NA,NA,TGCGCCAGCAGAGGGGATACTGAAGCTTTCTTT,CASRGDTEAFF
TRBV29-1,TRBJ2-3,TRBD2,NA,TGCAGCGTTGAGAGGGGCGTGGGGACTAGCGGGGATACGCAGTATTTT,CSVERGVGTSGDTQYF
TRBV27,TRBJ2-1,TRBD1,NA,TGTGCCAGCAGTTTATCTGTCGCCTTAGACGGGACAGGGTTTTACGAGCAGTTCTTC,CASSLSVALDGTGFYEQFF
TRBV3-1/TRBV3-2,TRBJ1-5,NA,NA,TGTGCCAGCAGCCAAGATAGCCGGACATCTCAGCCCCAGCATTTT,CASSQDSRTSQPQHF
TRBV7-8,TRBJ2-7,NA,few,TGTGCCAGCAGCCCCACTGAGGGCAGGTTGGGCGAGCAGTACTTC,CASSPTEGRLGEQYF
TRBV6-5,TRBJ1-2,NA,NA,TGTGCCAGCATCCGGAGCCCCCGCCCGGACTATGGCTACACCTTC,CASIRSPRPDYGYTF
TRBV28,TRBJ1-5,TRBD1,NA,TGTGCCAGCAGTTTAAGGACAGGACATAGCAATCAGCCCCAGCATTTT,CASSLRTGHSNQPQHF
TRBV7-8,TRBJ2-1,TRBD1,once,TGTGCCAGCAGTCAACTACCAGGGGGCGCGGCGTACAATGAGCAGTTCTTC,CASSQLPGGAAYNEQFF
TRBV28,TRBJ1-1,NA,NA,TGTGCCAGCAGTCTCCCTTCGAACACTGAAGCTTTCTTT,CASSLPSNTEAFF
TRBV27,TRBJ2-7,TRBD1,NA,TGTGCCAGCAATCCCCCAGGGGGCAACGAGCAGTACTTC,CASNPPGGNEQYF
TRBV18,TRBJ1-1,NA,NA,TGTGCCAGCTCACCGGCAAAAATGAACACTGAAGCTTTCTTT,CASSPAKMNTEAFF
TRBV2,TRBJ1-5,TRBD1,NA,TGTGCCAGCAGTCTGGACAGGGACTGGAATCAGCCCCAGCATTTT,CASSLDRDWNQPQHF
TRBV5-1,TRBJ2-1,TRBD1,few,TGCGCCAGCAGCTTTAGTAGCCTGGGACAGGACTACAATGAGCAGTTCTTC,CASSFSSLGQDYNEQFF
TRBV3-1/TRBV3-2,TRBJ1-5,NA,NA,TGTGCCAGCAGCCAAGATCCCGGGATCCAGCCCCAGCATTTT,CASSQDPGIQPQHF
TRBV5-1,TRBJ1-1,TRBD1,NA,TGCGCCAGCAGCTTGGGGCAGGGGGCTCCCACTGAAGCTTTCTTT,CASSLGQGAPTEAFF
TRBV2,TRBJ1-4,NA,NA,TGTGCCAGCAACCAGGTGGTTGCTAATGAAAAACTGTTTTTT,CASNQVVANEKLFF
TRBV5-1,TRBJ2-1,NA,few,TGCGCCAGCAGCTTCGCAGGGGACAATGAGCAGTTCTTC,CASSFAGDNEQFF
TRBV4-1,TRBJ2-2,TRBD2,NA,TGCGCCAGCAGCCAACCAAGGCGGACTAGCGGTACCGGGGAGCTGTTTTTT,CASSQPRRTSGTGELFF
TRBV13,TRBJ1-5,NA,NA,TGTGCCAGCAGCTTAGGCCCAGGAGGACCGGCTGATCAGCCCCAGCATTTT,CASSLGPGGPADQPQHF
TRBV2,TRBJ1-4,NA,few,TGTGCCAGCAACCGGGCAGGGCCGTCTTTAAATGAAAAACTGTTTTTT,CASNRAGPSLNEKLFF
TRBV7-6,TRBJ2-7,TRBD1,NA,TGTGCCAGCAGCTTAGAGGTAGGGGGGACAGGGAAGGACGAGCAGTACTTC,CASSLEVGGTGKDEQYF
TRBV19,TRBJ1-5,TRBD1,NA,TGTGCCAGTGGGGCTCGGGACAGGGGATTATGGCCCCAGCATTTT,CASGARDRGLWPQHF
TRBV6-1,TRBJ1-4,NA,NA,TGTGCCAGCAGTGAAAGGGCAGGGTCTGAAAAACTGTTTTTT,CASSERAGSEKLFF
TRBV20-1,TRBJ2-1,NA,NA,TGCAGTGCTAGTCGCCTAGAACTGAATGAGCAGTTCTTC,CSASRLELNEQFF
TRBV5-5,TRBJ2-3,NA,once,TGTGCCAGCAGCGCCCCCGCGGAAACAGATACGCAGTATTTT,CASSAPAETDTQYF
TRBV28,TRBJ1-2,TRBD1,NA,TGTGCCAGCAGTTCAGGGGGCTATGGCTACACCTTC,CASSSGGYGYTF
TRBV9,TRBJ2-3,TRBD1,NA,TGTGCCAGCAGCGTAGGCAGGGACAGCCGCACAGATACGCAGTATTTT,CASSVGRDSRTDTQYF
TRBV20-1,TRBJ2-3,TRBD2,NA,TGCAGTGCTAGTGGAGCGGGGGGGGCCGATACGCAGTATTTT,CSASGAGGADTQYF
TRBV30,TRBJ1-1,NA,NA,TGTGCCTGGGACAGATCAATACAAGCTTTCTTT,CAWDRSIQAFF
TRBV5-4,TRBJ2-1,TRBD2,NA,TGTGCCAGCAGCTCGGCCTTAGCGGGGGGGGCCTACAATGAGCAGTTCTTC,CASSSALAGGAYNEQFF
TRBV12-3/TRBV12-4,TRBJ2-1,TRBD1,NA,TGTGCCAGCAGTCCGGACAGGGTCCCGTTCTTC,CASSPDRVPFF
TRBV15,TRBJ2-1,NA,NA,TGTGCCACCAGCTTTTCACGGGAACCCCCTGGCAATGAGCAGTTCTTC,CATSFSREPPGNEQFF
TRBV6-1,TRBJ1-5,NA,once,TGTGCCAGCAGTGAGCGAACAGGTCAGCCCCAGCATTTT,CASSERTGQPQHF
TRBV9,TRBJ2-7,NA,NA,TGTGCCAGCAGCGTAGGCCCAGGGGCTATATACGAGCAGTACTTC,CASSVGPGAIYEQYF
TRBV6-5,TRBJ1-2,NA,NA,TGTGCCAGCAGCAGAGGACAGTATGACGGCTACACCTTC,CASSRGQYDGYTF
TRBV4-2,TRBJ1-5,TRBD1,NA,TGTGCCAGCAGCCAGGAAGACAGGGGGCGGTTTTCGCAGCCCCAGCATTTT,CASSQEDRGRFSQPQHF
TRBV13,TRBJ2-2,TRBD1,NA,TGTGCCAGCAGCGCGAATTACAGGGGGATTGGGACCGGGGAGCTGTTTTTT,CASSANYRGIGTGELFF